This entry lists 13 T cell receptor beta chains sequenced from one sample in a study of vaccination effects on CD4 cells after COVID-19. TCRdb's copy holds only in-frame clones and misses some; the assay was immunoSEQ multiplex PCR. The table lists approximately 74,000 clones, roughly four fifths of them singletons. Cells that had been cultured for 10 days were the source of isolated CD4+ T cells. Each person got two doses of an mRNA SARS-CoV-2 vaccine, BNT162b2 or mRNA-1273. The antigens of these receptors remain unknown. This specimen was CD4+ T cells from PBMCs cultured without peptide, taken after COVID-19 vaccination. These receptors were collected from a human donor who received a COVID-19 vaccine.

This chain links TRBV5-1 with TRBJ2-7; 8 bases align to TRBD2. Germline V CDR1 and CDR2: SGHRS, YFSETQ. The trim removed 0 bases at V and 2 bases at J, leaving 1 base unmatched. This CDR3 has 14 residues. CDR3 residues: CASSLVAGTYEQYV. CDR3 DNA: TGCGCCAGCAGCTTGGTAGCGGGGACCTACGAGCAGTACGTC.

The CDR3 region has the DNA TGTGCCAGCAGCTCACTAAGGGGGGGCCACCCCAATGGCTACACCTTC. It is translated as CASSSLRGGHPNGYTF. This chain connects TRBV11-2 to TRBJ1-2, with a possible D match to TRBD1 (6 bases). Germline V gene sequence: CDR1 SGHAT, CDR2 FQNNGV. V was pared by 4 bases and J by 6 bases, with 21 bases between. The CDR3 length is 16 residues.

The gene calls are TRBV2 and TRBJ2-3; D uncertain. Germline CDR1 and CDR2: SNHLY and FYNNEI. CDR3 size: 11 residues. Trimming took 7 bases from V and 4 from J, leaving 6 bases between them. Here the CDR3 DNA reads TGTGCCAGCAACCGCGCAGATACGCAGTATTTT. This translates into CASNRADTQYF.

The chain couples TRBV19 to TRBJ2-3; no clear D. Trimming shortened V by 3 bases and J by 6 bases, and 16 bases separated the two germline ends. Germline CDR1 and CDR2: LNHDA and SQIVND (reference sequence). This CDR3 is built from 15 residues. The CDR3 nucleotides are TGTGCCAGTAGTATTAGCCCCGTTAGTGTCGATACGCAGTATTTT. The encoded protein is CASSISPVSVDTQYF.

This clone was counted only a few times. The CDR3 does not close with the conserved phenylalanine or tryptophan, likely indicating a read error. It is unclear where the CDR3 begins or ends on the DNA, so no DNA is shown, and the CDR3 is as TCRdb lists it. This chain uses TRBV21-1 with TRBJ2-7; the table's D gene call, TRBD1, was not cross checked with the DNA. TRBV21-1 is an annotated pseudogene. The length of the CDR3 is 8 amino acids, counting both ends. The CDR3: CASRAGED.

The chain employs TRBV6-6 and TRBJ1-5; 8 nucleotides agree with TRBD1. V dropped 6 bases and J dropped 3; count of bases not matched to a gene: 4. Germline CDR1 reads MNHNY; CDR2 reads SVGAGI (reference sequence). This CDR3 contains 14 residues. The CDR3 is CASSPGGPNQPQHF. CDR3 DNA sequence: TGTGCCAGCAGCCCAGGGGGCCCCAATCAGCCCCAGCATTTT.

The rearrangement joins TRBV30 to TRBJ1-4, with 10 bases aligning to TRBD1. The germline CDR1 and CDR2 sequences are GTSNPN and SVGIG (reference sequence). The CDR3 length is 12 residues. The ends lost 7 bases at V and 7 bases at J; junction bases unmatched: 3. The CDR3 DNA is TGTGCCTTGGACAGGGGGAGTGAAAAACTGTTTTTT. Translating gives CALDRGSEKLFF.

This rearrangement joins TRBV19 to TRBJ2-2, with 9 nucleotides matching TRBD2. This CDR3 has 16 amino acids. Germline values: CDR1 LNHDA, CDR2 SQIVND (reference sequence). Trimming cost V 7 bases and J 0 bases; bases outside gene matches: 6. As DNA, the CDR3 is TGTGCCAGTACCGCTACTAGCGGGCCGAACACCGGGGAGCTGTTTTTT. It encodes CASTATSGPNTGELFF.

The J gene is TRBJ2-7, the V gene TRBV9, with TRBD2 as a possible D gene (5 bases). Germline V gene lookup returns CDR1 SGDLS and CDR2 YYNGEE. The CDR3 extends over 15 amino acids. V lost 0 bases and J lost 3, with 13 bases in between. The CDR3 nucleotides are TGTGCCAGCAGCGTAGTTGGAGGACGGTACTACGAGCAGTACGTC. Its translation: CASSVVGGRYYEQYV.

J is TRBJ2-3 and V is TRBV9; D remains ambiguous. Trimming cost V 3 bases and J 4 bases, with 12 bases left between them. The CDR3 is made up of 14 amino acids. Per germline, CDR1 SGDLS and CDR2 YYNGEE. The CDR3 here is CASSASTSADTQYF. The CDR3 DNA reads TGTGCCAGCAGCGCCAGTACCTCAGCAGATACGCAGTATTTT.

This clone occurred a few times. The gene calls are TRBV18 and TRBJ1-1; no firm D call. This CDR3 comprises 15 residues. CDR1 is KGHSH and CDR2 is LQKENI in the germline V gene. V lost 0 bases to trimming and J lost 1 base, with 9 bases between them. This CDR3 reads CASSPPKARNTEAFF. The CDR3 region has the DNA TGTGCCAGCTCACCACCGAAGGCTAGGAACACTGAAGCTTTCTTT.

This clone was seen a handful of times. The chain uses TRBV7-3 and TRBJ2-7; D possibly corresponds to TRBD1 (7 bases). V was shortened by 5 bases and J by 3 bases, with 11 bases between the two germline ends. Germline lookup yields CDR1 SGHTA and CDR2 FQGTGA. The length of the CDR3 is 13 residues. The chain's CDR3 is CASSRGTDYEQYV. In DNA form, the CDR3 reads TGTGCCAGCAGCCGGGGGACAGACTACGAGCAGTACGTC.

This clone came up a few times. The chain uses TRBV3-1 (or the pseudogene TRBV3-2) and TRBJ2-6, with no clear D. There are 16 residues in the CDR3. The germline V gene has CDR1 LGHDT and CDR2 YNNKEL (reference sequence). Deletions cut 0 bases from V and 0 bases from J, with 6 bases between. CDR3 amino acids: CASSQDLSSGANVLTF. For the CDR3, the DNA is TGTGCCAGCAGCCAAGATCTTAGCTCTGGGGCCAACGTCCTGACTTTC.